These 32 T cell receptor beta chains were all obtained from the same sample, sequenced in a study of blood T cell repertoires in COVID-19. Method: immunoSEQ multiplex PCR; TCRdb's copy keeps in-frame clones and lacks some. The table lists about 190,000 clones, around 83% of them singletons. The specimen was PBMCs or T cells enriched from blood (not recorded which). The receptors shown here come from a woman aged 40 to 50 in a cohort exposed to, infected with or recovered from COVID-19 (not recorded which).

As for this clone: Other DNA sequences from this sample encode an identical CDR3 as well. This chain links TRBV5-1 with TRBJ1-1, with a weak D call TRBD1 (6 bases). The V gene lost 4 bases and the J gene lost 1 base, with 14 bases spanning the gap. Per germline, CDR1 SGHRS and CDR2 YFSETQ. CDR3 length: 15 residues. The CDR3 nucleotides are TGCGCCAGCAGCCCAAGGGAGGGGGGGAACACTGAAGCTTTCTTT. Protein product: CASSPREGGNTEAFF.

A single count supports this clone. CDR3: CASTSGQIEEKLFF. CDR3 sequence (DNA): TGTGCCAGTACCTCTGGACAGATTGAAGAAAAACTGTTTTTT. The V gene is TRBV19, the J gene TRBJ1-4, with a possible D match to TRBD1 (6 bases). The CDR3 runs to 14 residues. V gave up 7 bases and J gave up 8 bases, with 17 bases separating them. Germline CDR1 is LNHDA and CDR2 is SQIVND (reference sequence).

The CDR3 reads CSVAGLNTGELFF. The DNA of the CDR3 is TGCAGCGTTGCCGGTCTGAACACCGGGGAGCTGTTTTTT. The chain combines TRBV29-1 with TRBJ2-2, with D uncertain. The length of the CDR3 is 13 residues. V lost 4 bases and J 1 base, leaving 7 bases between the germline ends. Germline CDR1 and CDR2: SQVTM and ANQGSEA.

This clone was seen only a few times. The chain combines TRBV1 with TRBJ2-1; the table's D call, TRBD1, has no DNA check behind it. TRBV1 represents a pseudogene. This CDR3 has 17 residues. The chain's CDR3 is CTSSRTGVIPLGTEQFF. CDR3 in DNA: TGCACCAGCAGCCGGACAGGGGTAATACCTCTGGGAACGGAGCAGTTCTTC.

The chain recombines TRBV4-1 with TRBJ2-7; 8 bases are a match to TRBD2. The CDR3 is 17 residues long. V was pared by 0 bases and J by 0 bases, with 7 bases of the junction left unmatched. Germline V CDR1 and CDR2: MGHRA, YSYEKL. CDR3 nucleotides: TGCGCCAGCAGCCAAGATAGCAGCGGGAGATACTCCTACGAGCAGTACTTC. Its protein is CASSQDSSGRYSYEQYF.

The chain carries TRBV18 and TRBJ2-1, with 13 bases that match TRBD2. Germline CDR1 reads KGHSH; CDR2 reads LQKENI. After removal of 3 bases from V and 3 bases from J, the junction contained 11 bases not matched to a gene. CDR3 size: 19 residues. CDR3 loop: CASSPIFGTSGTNYNEQFF. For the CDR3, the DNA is TGTGCCAGCTCACCTATATTTGGGACTAGCGGGACAAACTACAATGAGCAGTTCTTC.

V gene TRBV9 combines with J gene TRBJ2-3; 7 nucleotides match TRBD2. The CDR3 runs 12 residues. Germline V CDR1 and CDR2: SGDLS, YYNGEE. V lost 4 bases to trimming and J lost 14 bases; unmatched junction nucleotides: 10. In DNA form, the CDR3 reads TGTGCCAGCAGCCAACCTAGCGGTTCCCCGTATTTT. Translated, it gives CASSQPSGSPYF.

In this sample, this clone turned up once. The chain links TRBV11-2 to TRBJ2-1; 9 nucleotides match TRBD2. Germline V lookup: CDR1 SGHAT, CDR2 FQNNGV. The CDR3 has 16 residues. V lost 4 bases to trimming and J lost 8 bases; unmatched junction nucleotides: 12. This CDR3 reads CASSSRPSGTSHEQFF. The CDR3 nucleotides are TGTGCCAGCAGCTCCCGCCCGTCCGGGACTAGCCATGAGCAGTTCTTC.

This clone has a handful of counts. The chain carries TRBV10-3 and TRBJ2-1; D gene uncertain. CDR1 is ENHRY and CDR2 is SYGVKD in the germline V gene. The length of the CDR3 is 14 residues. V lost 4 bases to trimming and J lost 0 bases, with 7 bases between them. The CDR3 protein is CAISAVSSYNEQFF. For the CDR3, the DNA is TGTGCCATCAGTGCCGTGAGCTCCTACAATGAGCAGTTCTTC.

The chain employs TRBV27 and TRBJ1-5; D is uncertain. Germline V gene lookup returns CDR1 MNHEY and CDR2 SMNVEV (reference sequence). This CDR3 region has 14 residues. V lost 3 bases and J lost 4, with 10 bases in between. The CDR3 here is CASSFSGTNQPQHF. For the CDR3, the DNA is TGTGCCAGCAGTTTCTCAGGCACTAATCAGCCCCAGCATTTT.

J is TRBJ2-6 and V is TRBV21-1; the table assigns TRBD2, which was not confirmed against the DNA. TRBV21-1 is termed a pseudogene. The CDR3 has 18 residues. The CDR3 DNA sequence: TGTGCCAGCAGCAAAGGGAACCTTGGCGGCTCTGGGGCCAACGTCCTGACTTTC. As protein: CASSKGNLGGSGANVLTF.

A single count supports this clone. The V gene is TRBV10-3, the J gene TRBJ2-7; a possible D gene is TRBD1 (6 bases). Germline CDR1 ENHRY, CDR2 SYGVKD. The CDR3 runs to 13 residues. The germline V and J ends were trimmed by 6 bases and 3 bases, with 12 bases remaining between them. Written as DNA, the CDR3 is TGTGCCATCAGCCGGGACAATGACTACGAGCAGTACTTC. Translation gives CAISRDNDYEQYF.

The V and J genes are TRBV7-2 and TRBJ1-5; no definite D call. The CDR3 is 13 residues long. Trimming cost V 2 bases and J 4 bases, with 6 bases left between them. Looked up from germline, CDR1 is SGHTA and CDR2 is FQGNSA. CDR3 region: CASSLFQNQPQHF. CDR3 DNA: TGTGCCAGCAGCTTATTTCAAAATCAGCCCCAGCATTTT.

This chain's CDR3 is CATSTDREDEKLFF. In DNA form, the CDR3 reads TGTGCCACCAGCACTGACAGGGAGGATGAAAAACTGTTTTTT. V and J are TRBV15 and TRBJ1-4; the match to TRBD1 covers 7 bases. The CDR3 length is 14 residues. The J segment lost 6 bases and the V segment lost 4 bases, leaving 5 bases of the junction unmatched. Per the germline V gene, CDR1 is LNHNV and CDR2 is YYDKDF (reference sequence).

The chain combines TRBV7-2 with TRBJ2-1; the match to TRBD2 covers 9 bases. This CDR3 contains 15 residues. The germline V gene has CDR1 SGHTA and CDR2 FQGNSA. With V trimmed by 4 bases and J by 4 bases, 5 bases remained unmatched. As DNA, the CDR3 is TGTGCCAGCAGCTCTAGACTAGCGGTGTACAATGAGCAGTTCTTC. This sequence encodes CASSSRLAVYNEQFF.

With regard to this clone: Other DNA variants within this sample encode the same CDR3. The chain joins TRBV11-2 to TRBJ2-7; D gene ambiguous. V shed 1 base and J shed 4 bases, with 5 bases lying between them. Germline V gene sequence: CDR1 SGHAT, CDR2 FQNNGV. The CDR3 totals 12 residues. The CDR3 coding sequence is TGTGCCAGCAGCTTAGTATCTTACGAGCAGTACTTC. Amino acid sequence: CASSLVSYEQYF.

The chain's CDR3 is CASRWDRGFYGYTF. The CDR3 nucleotides read TGTGCCAGCAGGTGGGACAGGGGATTCTATGGCTACACCTTC. The gene calls are TRBV5-8 and TRBJ1-2; 10 bases are shared with TRBD1. Trimming cost V 5 bases and J 4 bases; bases outside gene matches: 5. The germline CDR1 and CDR2 sequences are SGHTS and YDEGEE. The CDR3 length is 14 residues.

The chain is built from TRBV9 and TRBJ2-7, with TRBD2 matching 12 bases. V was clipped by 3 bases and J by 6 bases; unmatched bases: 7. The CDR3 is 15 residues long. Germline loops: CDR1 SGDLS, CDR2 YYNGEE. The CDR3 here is CASSDSSGRASEQYF. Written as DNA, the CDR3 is TGTGCCAGCAGCGACTCTAGCGGGAGGGCCAGCGAGCAGTACTTC.

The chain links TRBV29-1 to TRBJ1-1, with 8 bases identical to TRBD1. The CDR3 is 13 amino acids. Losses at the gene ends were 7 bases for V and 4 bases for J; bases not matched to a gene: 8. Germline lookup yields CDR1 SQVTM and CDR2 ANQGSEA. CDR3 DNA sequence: TGCAGCGGAGAGACAGGGGCAGGCACTGAAGCTTTCTTT. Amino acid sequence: CSGETGAGTEAFF.

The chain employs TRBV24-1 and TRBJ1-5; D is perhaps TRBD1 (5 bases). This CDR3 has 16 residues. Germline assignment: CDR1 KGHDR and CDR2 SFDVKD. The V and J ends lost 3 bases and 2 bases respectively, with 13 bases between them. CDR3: CATSDDKGPGNQPQHF. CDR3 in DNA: TGTGCCACCAGTGATGATAAGGGGCCGGGCAATCAGCCCCAGCATTTT.

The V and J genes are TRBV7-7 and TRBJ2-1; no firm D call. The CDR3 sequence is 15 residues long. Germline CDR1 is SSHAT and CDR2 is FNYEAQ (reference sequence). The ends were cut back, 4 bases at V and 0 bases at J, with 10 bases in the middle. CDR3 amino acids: CASSYRLSSYNEQFF. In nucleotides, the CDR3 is TGTGCCAGCAGCTACCGACTTAGCTCCTACAATGAGCAGTTCTTC.

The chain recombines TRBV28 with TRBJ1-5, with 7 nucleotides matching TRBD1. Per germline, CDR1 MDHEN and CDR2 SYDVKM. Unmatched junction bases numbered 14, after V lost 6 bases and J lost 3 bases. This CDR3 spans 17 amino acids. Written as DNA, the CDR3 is TGTGCCAGCAGCCCGTCTCCCGGGACAGCCCTCAATCAGCCCCAGCATTTT. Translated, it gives CASSPSPGTALNQPQHF.

The CDR3 sequence: CASTPKGTELAKNIQYF. CDR3 in DNA: TGTGCCAGCACCCCTAAGGGGACAGAACTAGCCAAAAACATTCAGTACTTC. This rearrangement joins TRBV7-9 to TRBJ2-4; 7 positions match TRBD1. Germline V CDR1 and CDR2: SEHNR, FQNEAQ (reference sequence). V lost 7 bases, J lost 0 bases, and 12 bases stayed unmatched. The CDR3 contains 17 residues.

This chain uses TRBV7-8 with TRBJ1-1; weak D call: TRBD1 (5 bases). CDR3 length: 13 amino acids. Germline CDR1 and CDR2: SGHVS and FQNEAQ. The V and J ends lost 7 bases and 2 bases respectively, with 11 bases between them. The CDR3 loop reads CASTNRGNTEAFF. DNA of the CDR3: TGTGCCAGCACCAATAGGGGAAACACTGAAGCTTTCTTT.

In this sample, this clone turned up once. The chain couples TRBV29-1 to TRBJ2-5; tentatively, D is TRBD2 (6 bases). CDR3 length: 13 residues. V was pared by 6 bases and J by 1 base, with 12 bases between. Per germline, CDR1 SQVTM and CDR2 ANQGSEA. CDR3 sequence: CSVGLGGQETQYF. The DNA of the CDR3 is TGCAGCGTGGGACTCGGCGGCCAAGAGACCCAGTACTTC.

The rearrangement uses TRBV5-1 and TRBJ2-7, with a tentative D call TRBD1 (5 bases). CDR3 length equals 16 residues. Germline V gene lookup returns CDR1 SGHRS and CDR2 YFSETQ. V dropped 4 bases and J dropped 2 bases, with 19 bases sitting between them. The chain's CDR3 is CASSGSDSPKTYEQYF. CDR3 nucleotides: TGCGCCAGCAGCGGGTCTGACAGCCCGAAAACCTACGAGCAGTACTTC.

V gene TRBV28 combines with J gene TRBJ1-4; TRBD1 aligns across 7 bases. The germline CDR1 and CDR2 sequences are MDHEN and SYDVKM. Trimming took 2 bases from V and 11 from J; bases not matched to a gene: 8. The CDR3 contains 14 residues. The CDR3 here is CASSLTDREGKLFF. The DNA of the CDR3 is TGTGCCAGCAGTTTAACCGACAGGGAAGGGAAACTGTTTTTT.

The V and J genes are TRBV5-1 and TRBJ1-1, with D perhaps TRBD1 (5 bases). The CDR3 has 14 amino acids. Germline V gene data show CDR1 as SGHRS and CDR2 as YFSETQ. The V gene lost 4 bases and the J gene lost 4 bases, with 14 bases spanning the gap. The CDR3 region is CASSGGVSGTEAFF. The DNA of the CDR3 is TGCGCCAGCAGCGGAGGGGTCAGCGGCACTGAAGCTTTCTTT.

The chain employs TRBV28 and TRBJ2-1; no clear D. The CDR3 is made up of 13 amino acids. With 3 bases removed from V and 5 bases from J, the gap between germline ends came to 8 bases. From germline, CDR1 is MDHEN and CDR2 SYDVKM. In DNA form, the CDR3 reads TGTGCCAGCAGTTTTGGCAGTAACAATGAGCAGTTCTTC. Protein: CASSFGSNNEQFF.

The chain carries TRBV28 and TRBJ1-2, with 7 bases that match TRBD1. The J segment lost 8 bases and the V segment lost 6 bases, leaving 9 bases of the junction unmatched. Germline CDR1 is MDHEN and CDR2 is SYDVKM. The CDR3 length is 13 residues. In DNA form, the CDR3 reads TGTGCCAGCAGCACCCTACAGGGGCAGGGCTACACCTTC. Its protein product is CASSTLQGQGYTF.

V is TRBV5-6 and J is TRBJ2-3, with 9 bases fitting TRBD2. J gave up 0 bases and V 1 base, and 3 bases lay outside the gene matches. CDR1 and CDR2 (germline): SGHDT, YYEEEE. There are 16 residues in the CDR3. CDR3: CASSLFSGRSTDTQYF. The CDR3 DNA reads TGTGCCAGCAGCTTGTTTAGCGGGAGAAGCACAGATACGCAGTATTTT. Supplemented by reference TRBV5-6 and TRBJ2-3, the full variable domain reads DAGVTQSPTHLIKTRGQQVTLRCSPKSGHDTVSWYQQALGQGPQFIFQYYEEEERQRGNFPDRFSGHQFPNYSSELNVNALLLGDSALYLCASSLFSGRSTDTQYFGPGTRLTVL.

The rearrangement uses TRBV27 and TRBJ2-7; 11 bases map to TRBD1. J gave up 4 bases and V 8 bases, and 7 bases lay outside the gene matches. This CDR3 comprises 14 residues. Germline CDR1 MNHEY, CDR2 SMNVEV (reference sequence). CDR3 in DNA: TGTGCCAGCGCCCGGGACAGGGGGAATTACGAGCAGTACTTC. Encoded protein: CASARDRGNYEQYF.